Given below is one T cell receptor beta chain in context. Its antigen is unknown. TCRdb itself ran the RT-PCR reads through MiXCR, one entry per CDR3 protein. In the table there are 450,000 to 600,000 distinct CDR3 sequences, under 8.5% of which are singletons. Germline-derived CDR1 and CDR2 are MNHEY and SMNVEV (reference sequence). V was cut by 5 bases and J by 0 bases, with 14 bases left in between. The CDR3 sequence is 16 residues long. This specimen belongs to a study of response to subunit inactivated influenza vaccine. Findings of the study overall: Authors suggested each seasonal flu vaccination may recruit only limited numbers of new T cells.

The specimen comprised PBMCs from blood, sampled around 25 months after vaccination. V and J are TRBV27 and TRBJ2-1, with D tentatively TRBD1 (6 bases). This TCR was recovered from a man aged 50-75 years who received an inactivated influenza vaccine. The CDR3 coding sequence is TGTGCCAGCAGTCAGGGGATACCGAGCTCCTACAATGAGCAGTTCTTC. Its translation: CASSQGIPSSYNEQFF.